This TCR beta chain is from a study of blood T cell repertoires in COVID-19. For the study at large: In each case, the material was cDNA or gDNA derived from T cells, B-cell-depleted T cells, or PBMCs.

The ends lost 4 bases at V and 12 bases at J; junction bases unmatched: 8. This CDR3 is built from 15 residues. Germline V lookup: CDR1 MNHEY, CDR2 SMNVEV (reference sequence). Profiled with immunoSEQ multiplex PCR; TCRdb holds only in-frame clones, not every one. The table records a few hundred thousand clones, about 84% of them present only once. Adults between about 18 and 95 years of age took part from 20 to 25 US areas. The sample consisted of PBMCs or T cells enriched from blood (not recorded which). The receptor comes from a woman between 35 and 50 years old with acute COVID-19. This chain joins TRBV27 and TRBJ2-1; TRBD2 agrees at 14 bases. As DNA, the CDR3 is TGTGCCAGCAGTTCTCCGGGACTAGCGGGAGCGGTGCAGTTCTTC. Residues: CASSSPGLAGAVQFF.